A selection of T cell receptor beta chains follows, all from one sample in a study of molecular identifiers for immune sequencing clone quantification. TCRdb re-called the PCR reads through MiXCR, storing one row per CDR3 protein. The sample has about 510,000 distinct CDR3 sequences; about 26% are singletons. Sequencing was done on a sample of naive CD8+ T cells from blood, with Jurkat cell RNA spiked in. The origin of the receptors is a human donor in good health. Some libraries in this study had Jurkat cell RNA spiked in. Both conserved end residues are part of each CDR3. D genes are given only for firm matches. Not all rows give a size; the values are once, few, many and, for expanded clones, a class.

j_gene | abundance | v_gene | d_gene | len | CDR3nt | CDR3aa
TRBJ2-5 | few | TRBV19 | NA | 14 | TGTGCCAGTAGTATAGGAGCAGGGCTTGGGACCCAGTACTTC | CASSIGAGLGTQYF
TRBJ2-7 | few | TRBV6-5 | TRBD1 | 16 | TGTGCCAGCAGTTACTCGGTGGGACAGGATTCCTACGAGCAGTACTTC | CASSYSVGQDSYEQYF
TRBJ2-2 | NA | TRBV6-1 | NA | 11 | TGTGCCACCGAGGGGACCGGGGAGCTGCTTTTT | CATEGTGELLF
TRBJ2-3 | many | TRBV20-1 | TRBD2 | 16 | TGCAGTGCTACCGGGACTAGCGGGAGGAGGCCAGATACGCAGTATTTT | CSATGTSGRRPDTQYF
TRBJ2-7 | many | TRBV5-4 | NA | 14 | TGTGCCAGCAGCTTGGGGGAATCTCCGTACGAGCAGTACTTC | CASSLGESPYEQYF
TRBJ2-3 | many | TRBV29-1 | NA | 14 | TGCAGCGCGGACGGACAAGAATTCACAGATACGCAGTATTTT | CSADGQEFTDTQYF
TRBJ2-7 | NA | TRBV5-4 | NA | 14 | TGTGCCAGCAGCTTAGACGGGAGTAACCACGAGCAGTACTTC | CASSLDGSNHEQYF
TRBJ2-1 | few | TRBV3-1 | TRBD2 | 17 | TGTGCCAGCAGCCCCTCGAAGGTCGGACTAGCGTTCGATGAGCAGTTCTTC | CASSPSKVGLAFDEQFF
TRBJ2-7 | NA | TRBV20-1 | TRBD2 | 15 | TGCAGTGCTAGAGATGTGGTAGCGGGAAGCTACGAGCAGTACTTC | CSARDVVAGSYEQYF
TRBJ2-7 | NA | TRBV14 | NA | 12 | TGTGCCAGCAGCCACCTAGGATACGAGCAGTACTTC | CASSHLGYEQYF
TRBJ2-7 | few | TRBV24-1 | NA | 13 | TGTGCCACCAGTGACTCAGCTCGTGGGGGTCAGTACTTC | CATSDSARGGQYF